The T cell receptor beta chain described here comes from a study of OX40 agonist ivuxolimab in advanced cancers. At the level of the whole study: Ivuxolimab was an agonistic, fully human IgG2 monoclonal antibody directed against OX40 (CD134), a costimulatory receptor. Intravenous ivuxolimab was administered to patients every 2 weeks at six dose levels: 0.01, 0.1, 0.3, 1.5, 3 and 10 mg/kg. Of the roughly 52 dose-escalation patients, hepatocellular carcinoma was present in about 20, melanoma in around 15, renal cell carcinoma in 9 and head and neck cancer in 9. In the dose-escalation cohort, roughly 82% of patients were male, and the mean age was 60 years with a range of roughly 23 to 79. Prior anti-PD-1, anti-PD-L1 or anti-CTLA-4 therapy was permitted, and checkpoint inhibitors had been received by roughly 42% of dose-escalation patients. Partial responses occurred in three dose-escalation patients, of whom one had hepatocellular carcinoma and two had cutaneous melanoma. Peripheral TCRbeta sequencing aimed to test whether ivuxolimab altered TCR sequence diversity and caused clonal T-cell expansion. The paper reports the monotherapy dose-escalation portion (N of about 47 patients) of the phase I ivuxolimab trial. Overall study outcomes, separate from this receptor: Partial responders in the 0.1-3.0 mg/kg groups had among the lowest normalized peripheral clonal expansion, especially among CD8+ T cells. On average, CD8+ T cells showed more expanded clones than CD4+ T cells after ivuxolimab. The antigen specificity of the clonally expanded peripheral T cells was not determined. At doses from 0.1 to 3.0 mg/kg, clonal expansion was seen in both CD4+ and CD8+ blood T cells between baseline and week 6. Low levels of normalized T-cell clonal expansion were also seen in some nonresponding patients.

The CDR3 runs 18 residues from the cysteine to the phenylalanine. Only the CDR3 portion is preserved as DNA: 54 bases, with reading frame beginning at the first base. Germline trimming: 4 bases from V, 5 bases from J; junction bases outside gene matches: 18. For CDR1 and CDR2, the germline V gene lists MGHRA and YSYEKL. In the case of this clone: No antigen is known for it. No per-base quality is available; no much larger clone lies one base away.

Patients with a history of autoimmune disease or receiving systemic immunosuppression were excluded from the trial. Peripheral blood for TCR sequencing was drawn from every dose cohort at baseline, at cycle 4 day 1 and at cycle 7 day 1. The samples were taken from a phase I, first-in-human, multicenter, open-label dose-escalation trial of ivuxolimab. The trial enrolled adults with locally advanced or metastatic head and neck squamous cell, hepatocellular, melanoma or renal cell carcinoma. CD4+ and CD8+ T cells were sorted separately from peripheral blood before TCR sequencing. Genomic DNA was extracted from sorted cells for sequencing of the TCRbeta CDR3 region. TCRbeta CDR3 regions were sequenced using the immunoSEQ Assay. As stored in TCRdb, this immuneACCESS dataset retains in-frame rearrangements with V and J assigned. A fraction of the clones does not appear; measured against another copy, unresolved V genes explain less than half of the discrepancy, and the remainder lacks a known reason. The sample contains tens of thousands of clones, around 83% of them found a single time. The ten largest clonotypes hold roughly 3.2% of the sample.

This receptor was taken from an adult with an advanced solid tumor such as melanoma, head and neck, liver or kidney cancer. The input for sequencing was CD4+ or CD8+ T cells sorted from blood, taken in a trial of the OX40 agonist ivuxolimab. Rearrangement joined TRBV4-1 to TRBJ2-5, with TRBD2 identical over 8 junction bases. The sequence in DNA is TGCGCCAGCAGCCGCCAGTCGGGAGGGACCGCTCTCGGGGAGACCCAGTACTTC. This is translated as CASSRQSGGTALGETQYF.